Listed here are 6 T cell receptor beta chains from one sample, sequenced in a study of blood T cell repertoires in COVID-19 (dated by TCRdb to 2020 to 2022). Library preparation used the immunoSEQ multiplex PCR assay. The table comes from immuneACCESS by way of TCRdb, which keeps in-frame sequences with V and J called. Part of the clones is missing from these tables; in studies checked, under half for an unresolved V gene and the rest for unknown reasons. For this sample the table gives approximately 97,000 clones, of which roughly 92% were detected only once. The ten largest clones take up around 1.9% of the sample. The material sequenced was peripheral blood. These receptors were collected from a woman aged 50 to 60 with COVID-19, enrolled during active disease.

The chain combines TRBV6-1 with TRBJ1-1; D remains ambiguous. Germline-derived CDR1 and CDR2 are MNHNS and SASEGT. Trimming took 2 bases from V and 8 from J, leaving 9 bases between them. The CDR3 runs 12 residues. Here the CDR3 reads CASSEPKAEAFF. The CDR3 DNA is TGTGCCAGCAGTGAACCGAAAGCCGAAGCTTTCTTT.

The genes are TRBV21-1 and TRBJ2-3; TRBD2 is the table's D call, not checked against the DNA. TRBV21-1 is deemed a pseudogene. The CDR3 sequence is 15 residues long. As DNA, the CDR3 is TGTGCCAGCAGAGAGGGAAAGGGCGTCCCAGATACGCAGTATTTT. Its translation is CASREGKGVPDTQYF.

V is TRBV9 and J is TRBJ1-2; D is possibly TRBD1 (6 bases). CDR1 SGDLS and CDR2 YYNGEE come from the germline V gene. Trimming took off 4 bases at V and 7 bases at J, with 23 bases between the two ends. The CDR3 is made up of 16 amino acids. CDR3 DNA: TGTGCCAGCAGCCCCAACCCCCACAGGGCGGGAGGTGGCTACACCTTC. Translation: CASSPNPHRAGGGYTF.

This clone was seen once. The chain has TRBV10-1 and TRBJ1-1, with D perhaps matching TRBD1 (5 bases). Germline V gene lookup returns CDR1 WNHNN and CDR2 SYGVQD (reference sequence). Deletions cut 3 bases from V and 5 bases from J, with 13 bases between. The length of the CDR3 is 14 residues. The CDR3, as DNA: TGCGCCAGCAGTGACCCACCCTCAGGGACTGAAGCTTTCTTT. Protein: CASSDPPSGTEAFF.

This clone came up once. The V gene is TRBV6-5, the J gene TRBJ1-5; TRBD1 is a possible D gene (5 bases). Germline-derived CDR1 and CDR2 are MNHEY and SVGAGI. CDR3 size: 14 residues. V lost 2 bases, J lost 2 bases, and 7 bases lay in between. The DNA of the CDR3 is TGTGCCAGCAGTTACAGGGGCGGCAATCAGCCCCAGCATTTT. Encoded protein: CASSYRGGNQPQHF.

The chain carries TRBV18 and TRBJ1-3; 8 bases match TRBD1. V trimming: 4 bases; J trimming: 4 bases; junction bases outside the gene matches: 6. Germline CDR1 reads KGHSH; CDR2 reads LQKENI. This CDR3 spans 15 amino acids. The CDR3 loop reads CASSLGQGVGNTIYF. Written as DNA, the CDR3 is TGTGCCAGCTCACTCGGACAGGGCGTCGGAAACACCATATATTTT.